The text below deals with one T cell receptor (beta chain). What it recognizes is unknown. V trimming: 4 bases; J trimming: 8 bases; junction bases outside the gene matches: 10. This CDR3 is built from 17 residues. CDR1 is LGHNA, CDR2 YSLEER, per germline. The data belong to a study of T-cell memory formation after mild COVID-19. Study as a whole: TCR clusters were largely donor specific. The study's findings and limits: Contracting CD4+ clones sat mainly in CM and EM; CD8+ in EMRA. Nothing showed for sure that second-wave clones peaking on day 37 were SARS-CoV-2 specific.

Constant-segment primers and 5'RACE yielded cDNA libraries for TCR alpha and TCR beta, each carrying sample barcodes and UMIs. TCRdb re-analysed the 5' RACE reads in MiXCR, keeping a single row per CDR3 protein. The top ten hold about a fifth of the sample, which has hundreds of thousands of distinct CDR3 sequences, more than 15% seen once. The rearrangement links TRBV4-3 to TRBJ2-1, with 14 bases identical to TRBD2. The receptor comes from a man aged 18 to 35 who had mild COVID-19 (a few samples of this study predate the infection). Cell type and time point are not known. The sequencing input was PBMCs or a T cell subset sorted from them (not recorded which). CDR3 sequence: CASSLGTSGSGSDEQFF. CDR3 coding DNA: TGCGCCAGCAGCCTCGGGACTAGCGGGAGCGGTAGCGATGAGCAGTTCTTC.